The 21 T cell receptor beta chains below were found in one sample sequenced in a study of CD8 T cells in Susac syndrome. RNA, at about 0.45 to 1 ug, was reverse transcribed with random hexamers. TCRdb re-called the immunoSEQ multiplex PCR reads through MiXCR, storing one row per CDR3 protein. The table has approximately 170,000 distinct CDR3 sequences, roughly 94% seen once. The sequenced sample was CD4+ T cells from PBMCs. These receptors were obtained from a human donor in good health.

J is TRBJ2-7 and V is TRBV7-2; the match to TRBD2 covers 7 bases. This CDR3 has 12 residues. Trimming took 4 bases from V and 6 from J; bases not matched to a gene: 3. CDR1 is SGHTA and CDR2 is FQGNSA in the germline V gene. CDR3 amino acids: CASSWASGEQYF. In DNA, the CDR3 is TGTGCCAGCAGCTGGGCTAGCGGCGAGCAGTACTTC.

The chain joins TRBV5-4 to TRBJ2-2, with D unresolved. From germline, CDR1 is SGHNT and CDR2 YYREEE (reference sequence). The CDR3 totals 16 residues. The V gene lost 2 bases and the J gene lost 0 bases, with 11 bases spanning the gap. In DNA, the CDR3 is TGTGCCAGCAGCTTCAACCCCCTTTCGAACACCGGGGAGCTGTTTTTT. It specifies CASSFNPLSNTGELFF.

The chain couples TRBV9 to TRBJ1-6; TRBD1 matches 9 bases. The germline V gene has CDR1 SGDLS and CDR2 YYNGEE. The CDR3 has 15 residues. With 4 bases clipped from V and 7 bases from J, the junction kept 6 bases outside the gene matches. CDR3 bases: TGTGCCAGCAGCATGCGGGACAGGGCGAATTCACCCCTCCACTTT. This codes for CASSMRDRANSPLHF.

The rearrangement uses TRBV30 and TRBJ2-5; no definite D call. The length of the CDR3 is 11 residues. Germline CDR1 reads GTSNPN; CDR2 reads SVGIG (reference sequence). Trimming removed 3 bases at V and 7 bases at J, with 9 bases between. CDR3 protein: CAWSHLSTQYF. The DNA for the CDR3 is TGTGCCTGGAGCCACCTATCGACCCAGTACTTC.

The V gene is TRBV5-1, the J gene TRBJ2-6, with TRBD1 identical over 8 bases. The CDR3 runs 15 residues. Germline loops: CDR1 SGHRS, CDR2 YFSETQ. With 2 bases clipped from V and 2 bases from J, the junction kept 0 bases outside the gene matches. CDR3 DNA sequence: TGCGCCAGCAGCTTCAGGGGGCCTGGGGCCAACGTCCTGACTTTC. This codes for CASSFRGPGANVLTF.

The V gene is TRBV24-1, the J gene TRBJ2-1; D is perhaps TRBD2 (6 bases). Trimming took off 1 base at V and 6 bases at J, with 6 bases between the two ends. Germline V gene lookup returns CDR1 KGHDR and CDR2 SFDVKD. The CDR3 has 13 residues. For the CDR3, the DNA is TGTGCCACCAGTGATTTTAGCGGCAATGAGCAGTTCTTC. Translating gives CATSDFSGNEQFF.

The chain joins TRBV7-9 to TRBJ2-5, with 7 bases matching TRBD1. The J segment lost 5 bases and the V segment lost 4 bases, leaving 4 bases of the junction unmatched. The CDR3 extends over 13 amino acids. Germline values: CDR1 SEHNR, CDR2 FQNEAQ (reference sequence). Here the CDR3 DNA reads TGTGCCAGCAGCTACAGGGGCGGCGAGACCCAGTACTTC. Translating it yields CASSYRGGETQYF.

The chain joins TRBV19 to TRBJ1-5; D is possibly TRBD1 (5 bases). CDR1 is LNHDA, CDR2 SQIVND, per germline (reference sequence). Trimming pared 5 bases from V and 4 bases from J, leaving 15 bases between. The CDR3 covers 15 residues. The CDR3 nucleotides are TGTGCCAGTAGTGATAGGGGAGGGCGGAATCAGCCCCAGCATTTT. It encodes CASSDRGGRNQPQHF.

In this sample, this clonotype turned up once. The chain couples TRBV5-1 to TRBJ1-1; D perhaps matches TRBD1 (6 bases). Germline V gene sequence: CDR1 SGHRS, CDR2 YFSETQ. The CDR3 extends over 15 amino acids. The V end lost 0 bases, the J end lost 1 base, and 10 bases lay between the germline ends. The CDR3 region has the DNA TGCGCCAGCAGCTTGGTAAGGGGGGAGAACACTGAAGCTTTCTTT. It codes for CASSLVRGENTEAFF.

The chain recombines TRBV20-1 with TRBJ1-1; no clear D gene. The germline CDR1 and CDR2 sequences are DFQATT and SNEGSKA (reference sequence). Trimming took 6 bases from V and 1 from J, leaving 9 bases between them. This CDR3 contains 12 residues. CDR3 in DNA: TGCAGTGCCTCCGCCCCGAACACTGAAGCTTTCTTT. This codes for CSASAPNTEAFF.

This chain links TRBV7-9 with TRBJ2-1, with TRBD2 matching 7 bases. V gave up 10 bases and J gave up 4 bases; unmatched junction bases: 10. Germline V gives CDR1 SEHNR, CDR2 FQNEAQ (reference sequence). This CDR3 is built from 14 residues. CDR3 in DNA: TGTGCCACCACGCGGCCTAGCGGATACAATGAGCAGTTCTTC. This translates into CATTRPSGYNEQFF.

The gene calls are TRBV9 and TRBJ1-2; D might be TRBD1 (5 bases). V was shortened by 3 bases and J by 3 bases, with 15 bases between the two germline ends. The CDR3 spans 15 residues. Germline loops: CDR1 SGDLS, CDR2 YYNGEE. The CDR3 DNA sequence: TGTGCCAGCAGCGCCTCCGAAGGGGCCTACTATGGCTACACCTTC. Translated: CASSASEGAYYGYTF.

The rearrangement links TRBV28 to TRBJ2-5; the match to TRBD2 covers 7 bases. J lost 1 base, V lost 6 bases, and 2 bases had no gene match. In germline, CDR1 is MDHEN, CDR2 SYDVKM. The CDR3 runs 13 residues. CDR3 sequence (DNA): TGTGCCAGCAGGGGGACTACCCAAGAGACCCAGTACTTC. As protein: CASRGTTQETQYF.

The chain is built from TRBV5-1 and TRBJ2-7, with TRBD2 matching 11 bases. The V segment lost 4 bases and the J segment 12 bases; nucleotides outside the gene matches: 12. Germline V gene sequence: CDR1 SGHRS, CDR2 YFSETQ. This CDR3 contains 14 residues. The CDR3 loop is CASSPPVGLAVPYF. The CDR3 nucleotides are TGCGCCAGCAGCCCCCCGGTGGGACTAGCGGTACCGTACTTC.

The chain combines TRBV29-1 with TRBJ1-2; tentative D call: TRBD1 (6 bases). Germline values: CDR1 SQVTM, CDR2 ANQGSEA. This CDR3 has 13 amino acids. Trimming took 6 bases from V and 5 from J, leaving 16 bases between them. CDR3 in amino acids: CSVSGRGGYGYTF. The CDR3 nucleotides are TGCAGCGTCTCCGGGAGAGGGGGGTATGGCTACACCTTC. Supplemented by reference TRBV29-1 and TRBJ1-2, the full variable domain reads SAVISQKPSRDICQRGTSLTIQCQVDSQVTMMFWYRQQPGQSLTLIATANQGSEATYESGFVIDKFPISRPNLTFSTLTVSNMSPEDSSIYLCSVSGRGGYGYTFGSGTRLTVV.

This clonotype was seen once. CDR3 nucleotides: TGTGCCACCGGACAGTATAGCAATCAGCCCCAGCATTTT. This codes for CATGQYSNQPQHF. The chain joins TRBV6-5 to TRBJ1-5; D may be TRBD1 (6 bases). Deletions cut 10 bases from V and 0 bases from J, with 10 bases between. The CDR3 sequence is 13 residues long. The germline CDR1 and CDR2 sequences are MNHEY and SVGAGI.

The rearrangement uses TRBV5-1 and TRBJ2-6; no clear D. The CDR3 consists of 14 residues. Germline CDR1 SGHRS, CDR2 YFSETQ. Trimming pared 7 bases from V and 0 bases from J, leaving 8 bases between. In DNA, the CDR3 is TGCGCCAGCCACAAAAACTCTGGGGCCAACGTCCTGACTTTC. Amino acid sequence: CASHKNSGANVLTF. Using reference TRBV5-1 and TRBJ2-6 for the parts outside the CDR3, the full variable domain is KAGVTQTPRYLIKTRGQQVTLSCSPISGHRSVSWYQQTPGQGLQFLFEYFSETQRNKGNFPGRFSGRQFSNSRSEMNVSTLELGDSALYLCASHKNSGANVLTFGAGSRLTVL.

The chain recombines TRBV7-9 with TRBJ1-1, with 8 bases that match TRBD1. CDR1 and CDR2 from the germline V gene are SEHNR and FQNEAQ (reference sequence). The V gene end was trimmed by 5 bases and the J gene end by 3 bases; junction bases not matched to a gene: 5. This CDR3 region has 14 residues. In DNA, the CDR3 is TGTGCCAGCAGCCGGCAGGGGGCGGACACTGAAGCTTTCTTT. This codes for CASSRQGADTEAFF.

This chain links TRBV25-1 with TRBJ2-3; D is uncertain. The CDR3 has 13 amino acids. V was clipped by 3 bases and J by 6 bases, with 10 bases between them. Germline V lookup: CDR1 MGHDK, CDR2 SYGVNS. CDR3 DNA sequence: TGTGCCAGCAGTGAGAGCCAAGAGGATACGCAGTATTTT. Its translation is CASSESQEDTQYF.

The chain is built from TRBV5-1 and TRBJ2-1, with 8 bases fitting TRBD2. Germline V CDR1 and CDR2: SGHRS, YFSETQ. V gave up 4 bases and J gave up 6 bases; unmatched junction bases: 9. The CDR3 totals 15 residues. The CDR3 DNA reads TGCGCCAGCAGCCCTACTAGCGGCACAGGCAATGAGCAGTTCTTC. Translated, it gives CASSPTSGTGNEQFF.

The rearrangement joins TRBV19 to TRBJ1-1; no clear D gene. The length of the CDR3 is 12 residues. From germline, CDR1 is LNHDA and CDR2 SQIVND (reference sequence). V gave up 0 bases and J gave up 4 bases, with 3 bases separating them. The chain's CDR3 is CASSIELTEAFF. The CDR3, as DNA: TGTGCCAGTAGTATAGAGCTCACTGAAGCTTTCTTT.